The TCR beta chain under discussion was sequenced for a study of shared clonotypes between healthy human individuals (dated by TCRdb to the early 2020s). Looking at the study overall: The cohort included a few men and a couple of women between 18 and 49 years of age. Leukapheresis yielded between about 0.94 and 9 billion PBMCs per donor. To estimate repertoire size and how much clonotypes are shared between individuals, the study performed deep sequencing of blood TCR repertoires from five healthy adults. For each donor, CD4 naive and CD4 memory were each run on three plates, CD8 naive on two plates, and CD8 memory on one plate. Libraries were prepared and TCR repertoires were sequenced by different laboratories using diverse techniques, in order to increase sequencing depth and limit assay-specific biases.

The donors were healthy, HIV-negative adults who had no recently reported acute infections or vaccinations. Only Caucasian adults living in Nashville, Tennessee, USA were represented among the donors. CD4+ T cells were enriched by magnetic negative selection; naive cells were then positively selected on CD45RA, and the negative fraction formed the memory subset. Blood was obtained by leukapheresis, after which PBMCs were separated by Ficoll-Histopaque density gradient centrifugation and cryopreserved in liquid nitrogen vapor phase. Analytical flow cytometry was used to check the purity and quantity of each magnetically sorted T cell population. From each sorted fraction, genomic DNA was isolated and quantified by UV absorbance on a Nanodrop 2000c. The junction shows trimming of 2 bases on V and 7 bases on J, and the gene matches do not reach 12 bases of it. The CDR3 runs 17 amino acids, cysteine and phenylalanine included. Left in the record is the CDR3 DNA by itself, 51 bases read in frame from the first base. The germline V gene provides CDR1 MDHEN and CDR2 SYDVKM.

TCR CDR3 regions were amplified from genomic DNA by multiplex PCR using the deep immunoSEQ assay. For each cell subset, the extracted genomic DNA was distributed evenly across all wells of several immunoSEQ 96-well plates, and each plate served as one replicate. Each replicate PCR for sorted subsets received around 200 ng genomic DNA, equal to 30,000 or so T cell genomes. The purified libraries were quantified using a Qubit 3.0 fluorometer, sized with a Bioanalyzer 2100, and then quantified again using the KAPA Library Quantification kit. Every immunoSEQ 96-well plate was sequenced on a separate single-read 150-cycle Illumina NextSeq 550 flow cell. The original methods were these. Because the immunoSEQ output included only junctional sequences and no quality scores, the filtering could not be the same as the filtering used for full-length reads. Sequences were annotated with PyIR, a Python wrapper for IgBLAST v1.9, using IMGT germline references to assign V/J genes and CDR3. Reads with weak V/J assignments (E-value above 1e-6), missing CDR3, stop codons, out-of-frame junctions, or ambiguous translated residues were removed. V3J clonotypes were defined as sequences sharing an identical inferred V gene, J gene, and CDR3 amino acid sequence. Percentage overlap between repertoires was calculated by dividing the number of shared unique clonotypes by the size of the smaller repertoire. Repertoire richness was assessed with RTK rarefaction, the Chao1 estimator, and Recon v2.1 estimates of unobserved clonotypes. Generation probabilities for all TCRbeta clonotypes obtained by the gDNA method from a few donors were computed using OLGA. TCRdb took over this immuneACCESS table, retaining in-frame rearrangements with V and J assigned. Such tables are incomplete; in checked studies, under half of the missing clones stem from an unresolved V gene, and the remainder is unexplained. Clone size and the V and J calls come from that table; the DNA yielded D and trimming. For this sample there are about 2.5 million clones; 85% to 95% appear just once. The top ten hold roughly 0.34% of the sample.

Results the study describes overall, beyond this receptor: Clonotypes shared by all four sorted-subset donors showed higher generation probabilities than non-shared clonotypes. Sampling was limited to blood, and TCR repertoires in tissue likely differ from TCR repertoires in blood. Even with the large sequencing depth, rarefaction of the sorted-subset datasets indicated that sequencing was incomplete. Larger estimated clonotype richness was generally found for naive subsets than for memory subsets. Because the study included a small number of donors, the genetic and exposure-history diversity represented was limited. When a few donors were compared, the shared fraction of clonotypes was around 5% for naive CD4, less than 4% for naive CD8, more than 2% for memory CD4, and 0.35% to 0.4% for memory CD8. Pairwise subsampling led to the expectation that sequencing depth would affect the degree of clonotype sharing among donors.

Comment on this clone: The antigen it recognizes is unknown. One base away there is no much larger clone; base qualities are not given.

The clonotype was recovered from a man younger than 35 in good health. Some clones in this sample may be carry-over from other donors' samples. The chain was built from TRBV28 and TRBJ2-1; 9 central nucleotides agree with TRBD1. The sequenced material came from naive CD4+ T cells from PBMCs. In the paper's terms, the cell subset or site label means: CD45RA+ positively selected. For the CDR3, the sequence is CASSLDVRDRALNEQFF. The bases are TGTGCCAGCAGTTTAGATGTCCGGGACAGGGCTTTGAATGAGCAGTTCTTC.